The sample holds a few counts of the clone carrying this TCR beta chain. Germline V gene lookup returns CDR1 SNHLY and CDR2 FYNNEI. The CDR3 loop spans 15 amino acids. Trimming shortened V by 4 bases and J by 8 bases, and 20 bases separated the two germline ends. The source of the sample is a study of T-cell reconstitution after alpha-beta-depleted transplantation in children. Unique molecular identifiers were used in preparing the TCRbeta library. TCRdb reprocessed the PCR reads via MiXCR and lists one record per CDR3 protein. This repertoire shows about 72,000 distinct CDR3 sequences, about 6.7% found once; its top ten account for around 2.4%.

V gene TRBV2 combines with J gene TRBJ1-2, with D tentatively TRBD1 (5 bases). The starting material was PBMCs from the stem cell graft donor, obtained from the stem cell graft. The sequence came from a human donor who donated a stem cell graft to a child with acute lymphoblastic leukemia. The CDR3 DNA is TGTGCCAGCAGTGCTCAGCAGGGAGGATCTTGGGGCTACACCTTC. Translated: CASSAQQGGSWGYTF.